Shown below are 8 T cell receptor beta chains from a single sample sequenced in a study of T cells in Graves' hyperthyroidism and ophthalmopathy. Amplification of TCR beta CDR3 regions was performed using RNA transcripts as template. The HTBI primer set was used in a first-round RT-PCR of the TCR CDR3. TCRdb re-analysed the multiplex PCR reads in MiXCR, keeping a single row per CDR3 protein. The data contain roughly 740,000 distinct CDR3 sequences, roughly 15% of them seen just once; the ten biggest clones take up around 7.7%. Sequences were obtained from blood. The receptors derive from a man between 18 and 29 years old with Graves' hyperthyroidism.

This clonotype was found many times. This sequence joins TRBV7-9 and TRBJ1-1, with a possible D match to TRBD1 (6 bases). The CDR3 contains 15 residues. Germline lookup yields CDR1 SEHNR and CDR2 FQNEAQ (reference sequence). V shed 4 bases and J shed 4 bases, with 16 bases lying between them. The chain's CDR3 is CASSYYRASSTEAFF. The CDR3 DNA is TGTGCCAGCAGCTACTACAGGGCCTCGAGCACTGAAGCTTTCTTT.

This clonotype has at least ten counts. V gene TRBV28 combines with J gene TRBJ2-3; D is possibly TRBD2 (6 bases). Germline V lookup: CDR1 MDHEN, CDR2 SYDVKM. CDR3 length: 14 residues. The V gene lost 7 bases and the J gene lost 0 bases, with 11 bases spanning the gap. The DNA of the CDR3 is TGTGCCAGCACACAGCTAGCGAGCACAGATACGCAGTATTTT. Translated, it gives CASTQLASTDTQYF.

This clonotype has at least ten counts. The chain employs TRBV7-9 and TRBJ2-7, with D possibly TRBD2 on 5 matching bases. V lost 6 bases and J lost 1, with 22 bases in between. This CDR3 is built from 17 residues. Germline V gene lookup returns CDR1 SEHNR and CDR2 FQNEAQ (reference sequence). The DNA of the CDR3 is TGTGCCAGCAGTTACGGCACGGTCGGGCGGGTATCCTACGAGCAGTACTTC. Its protein product is CASSYGTVGRVSYEQYF.

The sample holds many counts of this clonotype. The gene calls are TRBV20-1 and TRBJ2-5; 9 bases are a match to TRBD2. The J segment lost 5 bases and the V segment lost 3 bases, leaving 7 bases of the junction unmatched. The CDR3 loop spans 14 amino acids. Germline V gives CDR1 DFQATT, CDR2 SNEGSKA (reference sequence). In DNA form, the CDR3 reads TGCAGTGCTAGCGGAGGACTAGCGTGGGAGACCCAGTACTTC. Amino acid sequence: CSASGGLAWETQYF.

This chain uses TRBV20-1 with TRBJ2-3, with TRBD2 matching over 9 bases. The CDR3 is 14 residues long. Losses at the gene ends were 6 bases for V and 2 bases for J; bases not matched to a gene: 6. The germline CDR1 and CDR2 sequences are DFQATT and SNEGSKA (reference sequence). The DNA for the CDR3 is TGCAGTGCCGGGGGACTAGCAGCCACAGATACGCAGTATTTT. Its translation is CSAGGLAATDTQYF.

In this sample, this clonotype turned up many times. The genes are TRBV6-2 or TRBV6-3 and TRBJ2-1; 8 positions agree with TRBD2. This CDR3 is 17 amino acids long. V shed 6 bases, J shed 0 bases, and the junction held 10 bases outside the gene matches. CDR1 MNHEY and CDR2 SVGEGT come from the germline V gene. This CDR3 reads CASRETSVFGSYNEQFF. CDR3 nucleotides: TGTGCCAGCAGGGAGACTAGCGTCTTCGGCTCCTACAATGAGCAGTTCTTC.

The chain's CDR3 is CACSSDTGYGNTIYF. DNA for the CDR3: TGTGCCTGTTCCTCCGACACTGGGTATGGAAACACCATATATTTT. The chain carries TRBV30 and TRBJ1-3; D gene ambiguous. Trimming pared 6 bases from V and 3 bases from J, leaving 18 bases between. CDR3 length: 15 residues. Per germline, CDR1 GTSNPN and CDR2 SVGIG (reference sequence).

The CDR3 nucleotides are TGCGCCAGCAGCAGCTCCGGGTCAGTTCGTGAGCAGTACTTC. Residues: CASSSSGSVREQYF. The chain recombines TRBV5-1 with TRBJ2-7; D is ambiguous. Looked up from germline, CDR1 is SGHRS and CDR2 is YFSETQ. CDR3 size: 14 residues. Between the trimmed V and J ends, which lost 4 bases and 7 bases, there was a span of 18 bases. The whole variable domain, filled in from reference TRBV5-1 and TRBJ2-7, reads KAGVTQTPRYLIKTRGQQVTLSCSPISGHRSVSWYQQTPGQGLQFLFEYFSETQRNKGNFPGRFSGRQFSNSRSEMNVSTLELGDSALYLCASSSSGSVREQYFGPGTRLTVT.